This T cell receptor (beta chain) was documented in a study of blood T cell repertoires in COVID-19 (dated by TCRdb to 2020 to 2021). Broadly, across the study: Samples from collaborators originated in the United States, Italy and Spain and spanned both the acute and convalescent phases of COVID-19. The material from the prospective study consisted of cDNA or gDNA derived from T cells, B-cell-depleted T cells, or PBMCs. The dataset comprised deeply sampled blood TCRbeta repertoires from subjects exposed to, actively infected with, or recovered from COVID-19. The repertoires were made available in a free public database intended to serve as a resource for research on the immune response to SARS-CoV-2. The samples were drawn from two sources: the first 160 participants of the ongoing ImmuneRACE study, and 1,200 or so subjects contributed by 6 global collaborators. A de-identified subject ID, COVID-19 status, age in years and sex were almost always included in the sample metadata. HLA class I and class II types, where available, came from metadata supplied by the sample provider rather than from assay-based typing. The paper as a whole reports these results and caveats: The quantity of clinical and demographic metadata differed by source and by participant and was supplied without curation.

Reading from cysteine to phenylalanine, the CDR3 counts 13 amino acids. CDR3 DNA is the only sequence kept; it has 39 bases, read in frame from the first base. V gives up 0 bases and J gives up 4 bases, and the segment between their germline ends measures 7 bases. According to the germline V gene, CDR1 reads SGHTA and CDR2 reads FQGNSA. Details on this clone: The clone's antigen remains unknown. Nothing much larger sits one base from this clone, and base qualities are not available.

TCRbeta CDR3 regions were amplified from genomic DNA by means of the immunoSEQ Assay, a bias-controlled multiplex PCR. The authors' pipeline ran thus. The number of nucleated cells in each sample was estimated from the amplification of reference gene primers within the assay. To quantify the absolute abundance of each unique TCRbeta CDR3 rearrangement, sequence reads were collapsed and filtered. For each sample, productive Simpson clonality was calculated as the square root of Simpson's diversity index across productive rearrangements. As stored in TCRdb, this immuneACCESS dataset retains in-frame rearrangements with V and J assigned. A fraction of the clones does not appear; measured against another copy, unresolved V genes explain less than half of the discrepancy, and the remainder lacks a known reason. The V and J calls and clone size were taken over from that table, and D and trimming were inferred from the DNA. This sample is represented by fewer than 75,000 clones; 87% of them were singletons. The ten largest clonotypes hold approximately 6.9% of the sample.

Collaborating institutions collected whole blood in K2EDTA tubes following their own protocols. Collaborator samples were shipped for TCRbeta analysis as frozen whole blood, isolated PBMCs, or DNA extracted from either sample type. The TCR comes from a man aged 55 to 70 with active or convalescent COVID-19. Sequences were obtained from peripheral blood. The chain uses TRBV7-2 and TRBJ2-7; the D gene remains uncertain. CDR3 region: CASSLATHYEQYF. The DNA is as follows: TGTGCCAGCAGCTTAGCAACACATTACGAGCAGTACTTC. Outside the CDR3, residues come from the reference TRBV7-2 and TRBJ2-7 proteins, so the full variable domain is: GAGVSQSPSNKVTEKGKDVELRCDPISGHTALYWYRQSLGQGLEFLIYFQGNSAPDKSGLPSDRFSAERTGGSVSTLTIQRTQQEDSAVYLCASSLATHYEQYFGPGTRLTVT.